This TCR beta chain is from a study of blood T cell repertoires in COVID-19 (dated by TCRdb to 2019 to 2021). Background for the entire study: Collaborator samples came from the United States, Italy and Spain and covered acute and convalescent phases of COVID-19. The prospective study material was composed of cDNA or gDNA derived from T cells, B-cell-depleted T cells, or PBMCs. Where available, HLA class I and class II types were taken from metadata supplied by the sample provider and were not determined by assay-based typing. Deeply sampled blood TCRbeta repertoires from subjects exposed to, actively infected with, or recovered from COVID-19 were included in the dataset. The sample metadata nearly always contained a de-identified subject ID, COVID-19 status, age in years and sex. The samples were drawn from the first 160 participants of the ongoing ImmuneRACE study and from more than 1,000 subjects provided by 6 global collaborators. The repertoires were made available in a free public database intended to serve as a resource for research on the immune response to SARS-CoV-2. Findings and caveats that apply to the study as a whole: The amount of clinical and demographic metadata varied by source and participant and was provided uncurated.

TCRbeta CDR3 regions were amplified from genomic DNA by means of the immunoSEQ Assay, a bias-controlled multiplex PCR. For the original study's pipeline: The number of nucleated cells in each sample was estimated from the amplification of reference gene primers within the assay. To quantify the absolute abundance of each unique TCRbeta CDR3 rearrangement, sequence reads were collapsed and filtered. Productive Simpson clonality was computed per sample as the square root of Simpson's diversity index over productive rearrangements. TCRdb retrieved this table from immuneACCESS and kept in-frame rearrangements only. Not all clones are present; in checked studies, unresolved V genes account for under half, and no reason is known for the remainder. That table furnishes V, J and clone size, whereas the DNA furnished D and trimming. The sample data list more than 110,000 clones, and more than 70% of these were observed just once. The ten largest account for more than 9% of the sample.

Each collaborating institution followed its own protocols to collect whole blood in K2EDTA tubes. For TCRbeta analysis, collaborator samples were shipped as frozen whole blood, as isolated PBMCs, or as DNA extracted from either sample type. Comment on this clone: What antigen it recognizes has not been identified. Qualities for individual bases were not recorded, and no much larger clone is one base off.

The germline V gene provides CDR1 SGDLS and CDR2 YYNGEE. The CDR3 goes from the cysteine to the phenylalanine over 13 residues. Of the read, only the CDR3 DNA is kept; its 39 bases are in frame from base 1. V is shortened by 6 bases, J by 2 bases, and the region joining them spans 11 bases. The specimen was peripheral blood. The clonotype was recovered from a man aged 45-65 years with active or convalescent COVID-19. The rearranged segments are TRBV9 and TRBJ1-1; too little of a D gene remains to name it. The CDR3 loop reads CASKGGGNTEAFF. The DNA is TGTGCCAGCAAAGGTGGAGGTAACACTGAAGCTTTCTTT.